These 2 T cell receptor beta chains came from one sample sequenced in a study of cytomegalovirus exposure and HLA in healthy donors. PCR primers comprised 60 Vbeta and 13 Jbeta primers. Assay: immunoSEQ multiplex PCR; the TCRdb copy retains only in-frame clones and omits some. The table lists hundreds of thousands of clones, approximately 84% of them singletons, with about 0.25% in the top ten. Sequenced sample: PBMCs. The source is a girl aged 2 to 10 in good health and CMV-seronegative.

The chain recombines TRBV5-1 with TRBJ1-2; D is perhaps TRBD1 (6 bases). V lost 0 bases to trimming and J lost 7 bases, with 13 bases between them. Germline values: CDR1 SGHRS, CDR2 YFSETQ. The CDR3 consists of 14 residues. The CDR3 reads CASSLGETGSGYTF. The CDR3 region has the DNA TGCGCCAGCAGCTTGGGGGAGACAGGATCTGGCTACACCTTC.

The chain uses TRBV2 and TRBJ2-3, with D unresolved. Trimming cost V 8 bases and J 0 bases, with 15 bases left between them. Germline CDR1 SNHLY, CDR2 FYNNEI. This CDR3 comprises 15 residues. For the CDR3, the DNA is TGTGCCAGCTCCTCCCCAGCGCAGAGCACAGATACGCAGTATTTT. Translating gives CASSSPAQSTDTQYF.